This entry is about one T cell receptor beta chain. Its cognate antigen is unknown. The J segment lost 2 bases and the V segment lost 3 bases, leaving 4 bases of the junction unmatched. The CDR3 has 15 amino acids. Germline assignment: CDR1 SQVTM and CDR2 ANQGSEA. This entry is derived from a study of cytomegalovirus exposure and HLA in healthy donors. Study context: An early data release held some 89 million unique TCRs from HLA-typed donors. Study observations and caveats: Rarity held for most TCR sequences, but there were some public TCRs that occurred in many donors.

PCR involved 60 Vbeta and 13 Jbeta primers. Profiling relied on immunoSEQ multiplex PCR, and the TCRdb table lists in-frame clones only, not all of them. Of tens of thousands of clones listed, over 60% were seen once; the top ten hold around 4.8%. The V and J genes are TRBV29-1 and TRBJ2-1; 10 bases align to TRBD2. The TCR was taken from a man in his forties or fifties in good health and CMV-seronegative. Sequenced: PBMCs. The CDR3 DNA reads TGCAGCGTTGAGCCGGGACTAGCGACCTACAATGAGCAGTTCTTC. Translation gives CSVEPGLATYNEQFF.